Below are 30 T cell receptor beta chains sequenced from a single sample in a study of blood T cells in healthy people across ages (dated by TCRdb to 2015 to 2017). Library preparation used 5' RACE. The reads were generated on an Illumina HiSeq 2500. A second about 6 to 11 cycle PCR used a sample-barcoded 5' primer and a J-beta primer mix. TCRdb trimmed public reads at Q25 via fastp, called clones via MiXCR and kept in-frame beta chains. Every CDR3 protein is listed once, alongside the most common genes and DNA of its rows. The sample table holds some 1.4 million distinct CDR3 sequences, of which 42% were seen once. Together, the top ten hold roughly 8.2% of the sample. The specimen was blood. The receptors were sampled from a woman aged 18-29 years in good health.

This clonotype was picked up a small number of times. The chain is built from TRBV6-8 and TRBJ2-2; 12 nucleotides line up with TRBD2. This CDR3 spans 16 amino acids. V shed 5 bases, J shed 4 bases, and the junction held 5 bases outside the gene matches. Germline CDR1 and CDR2: MNHGY and SAAAGT. The CDR3 loop is CASSNRTSGVTGELFF. CDR3 bases: TGTGCCAGCAGTAACCGGACTAGCGGGGTCACCGGGGAGCTGTTTTTT.

This chain links TRBV10-3 with TRBJ2-3, with D possibly TRBD2 on 6 matching bases. Trimming pared 7 bases from V and 5 bases from J, leaving 16 bases between. Germline V lookup: CDR1 ENHRY, CDR2 SYGVKD. CDR3 length: 14 amino acids. The CDR3 loop reads CAITGGGSGDTQYF. CDR3 nucleotide sequence: TGTGCCATCACCGGTGGGGGGAGTGGAGATACGCAGTATTTT.

The sample holds a few counts of this clonotype. The chain joins TRBV5-1 to TRBJ2-1, with a possible D match to TRBD1 (8 bases). The CDR3 has 15 amino acids. Germline V gene sequence: CDR1 SGHRS, CDR2 YFSETQ. V was clipped by 4 bases and J by 3 bases, with 14 bases between them. CDR3 coding DNA: TGCGCCAGCAGCCCGGGGGGACAGGACTACAATGAGCAGTTCTTC. Amino acid sequence: CASSPGGQDYNEQFF.

This chain uses TRBV6-5 with TRBJ2-5; possible D gene TRBD1, 5 bases. The J call is doubtful: the DNA matches TRBJ2-7 better. This CDR3 region has 15 residues. Germline values: CDR1 MNHEY, CDR2 SVGAGI. The CDR3 nucleotides read TGTGCCAGCAGTTTCTCTCAGGGTTTGGGCTACGAGCAGTACTTC. Its protein product is CASSFSQGLGYEQYF.

The V gene is TRBV20-1, the J gene TRBJ2-3; 7 nucleotides line up with TRBD2. J gave up 5 bases and V 3 bases, and 11 bases lay outside the gene matches. This CDR3 is built from 15 residues. CDR1 is DFQATT, CDR2 SNEGSKA, per germline (reference sequence). CDR3 residues: CSASGPGLEVDTQYF. The DNA for the CDR3 is TGCAGTGCTAGTGGCCCCGGACTAGAAGTAGATACGCAGTATTTT.

For this clonotype: At one end the junction does not follow the germline gene, possibly because of a read error. J is TRBJ1-2 and V is TRBV4-1; D not resolved. CDR1 is MGHRA and CDR2 is YSYEKL in the germline V gene. This CDR3 has 14 amino acids. The CDR3 nucleotides read TGCCCCAGCAGCCCTACAGCCGTAAACTATGGCTACACCTTC. Protein product: CPSSPTAVNYGYTF.

As concerns this clonotype: A much larger clone is a single base away; this may be a read error. CDR3 nucleotides: TGTGCCAGCAGCACCGAAGAGACCCCGTACTTC. Translation gives CASSTEETPYF. V is TRBV27 and J is TRBJ2-5; D is undetermined. The CDR3 runs 11 residues. Germline V lookup: CDR1 MNHEY, CDR2 SMNVEV (reference sequence).

The gene calls are TRBV18 and TRBJ2-3; D unclear. V gave up 3 bases and J gave up 0 bases, with 16 bases separating them. Germline V lookup: CDR1 KGHSH, CDR2 LQKENI. There are 17 residues in the CDR3. As DNA, the CDR3 is TGTGCCAGCTCACCTTGGCCTAGGGCAGCTAGCACAGATACGCAGTATTTT. Residues: CASSPWPRAASTDTQYF.

This clonotype has just a few counts. The chain uses TRBV7-2 and TRBJ2-5; D possibly corresponds to TRBD2 (6 bases). The V gene lost 4 bases and the J gene lost 2 bases, with 11 bases spanning the gap. CDR3 length: 14 residues. The germline CDR1 and CDR2 sequences are SGHTA and FQGNSA. Here the CDR3 DNA reads TGTGCCAGCAGCTCGAGCGGGTTACAAGAGACCCAGTACTTC. Protein sequence: CASSSSGLQETQYF.

The chain combines TRBV11-2 with TRBJ2-7, with a possible D match to TRBD2 (7 bases). Trimming removed 1 base from V and 7 bases from J, with 14 bases in between. CDR1 SGHAT and CDR2 FQNNGV come from the germline V gene. This CDR3 is built from 14 residues. The CDR3 region has the DNA TGTGCCAGCAGCTTAGTTGGGGGGGCGGGGGAGCAGTACTTC. It translates to CASSLVGGAGEQYF. Full variable domain (remainder filled in from reference TRBV11-2 and TRBJ2-7): EAGVAQSPRYKIIEKRQSVAFWCNPISGHATLYWYQQILGQGPKLLIQFQNNGVVDDSQLPKDRFSAERLKGVDSTLKIQPAKLEDSAVYLCASSLVGGAGEQYFGPGTRLTVT.

In this sample, this clonotype turned up a few times. The rearrangement links TRBV29-1 to TRBJ2-1, with D possibly being TRBD2 (5 bases). The V gene lost 1 base and the J gene lost 3 bases, with 16 bases spanning the gap. This CDR3 has 16 residues. Germline CDR1 SQVTM, CDR2 ANQGSEA. Here the CDR3 reads CSVEVGRQRNYNEQFF. The CDR3 DNA follows: TGCAGCGTTGAAGTAGGTCGTCAGCGGAACTACAATGAGCAGTTCTTC.

This clonotype was detected a few times. The chain joins TRBV2 to TRBJ2-3; D remains unclear. CDR3 length: 14 residues. Germline-derived CDR1 and CDR2 are SNHLY and FYNNEI. Trimming pared 6 bases from V and 0 bases from J, leaving 10 bases between. CDR3 nucleotides: TGTGCCAGCAGCGTCCTAGGAAGCACAGATACGCAGTATTTT. The encoded protein is CASSVLGSTDTQYF.

This chain links TRBV20-1 with TRBJ2-5; D perhaps matches TRBD2 (6 bases). Germline CDR1 and CDR2: DFQATT and SNEGSKA (reference sequence). V gave up 3 bases and J gave up 0 bases, with 11 bases separating them. The CDR3 loop spans 14 amino acids. This CDR3 reads CSASLGGNQETQYF. The CDR3 bases are TGCAGTGCTAGCTTGGGGGGAAACCAAGAGACCCAGTACTTC.

The chain combines TRBV6-5 with TRBJ2-7; 7 positions agree with TRBD1. This CDR3 has 14 amino acids. V lost 7 bases to trimming and J lost 2 bases; unmatched junction nucleotides: 8. Germline V CDR1 and CDR2: MNHEY, SVGAGI. In DNA form, the CDR3 reads TGTGCCAGCACCCCCCCAGGGGGTGCCTACGAGCAGTACTTC. This translates into CASTPPGGAYEQYF.

The chain uses TRBV6-1 and TRBJ1-2; D may be TRBD1 (5 bases). Germline CDR1 and CDR2: MNHNS and SASEGT. The CDR3 is made up of 14 amino acids. Deletions cut 0 bases from V and 8 bases from J, with 13 bases between. DNA for the CDR3: TGTGCCAGCAGTGAAGCGCTGGGGGGTGGAGGCTACACCTTC. Its translation is CASSEALGGGGYTF.

As concerns this clonotype: A read error may produce the germline difference seen at one junction end. The V call is TRBV12-3 or TRBV12-4, the J call TRBJ1-3; D uncertain. This CDR3 contains 13 residues. The CDR3: CASIQAPGNTLYF. The CDR3 DNA follows: TGTGCCAGCATCCAGGCCCCTGGAAACACCCTATATTTT.

This chain uses TRBV20-1 with TRBJ2-5, with D perhaps TRBD1 (5 bases). The J call may be incorrect, as the DNA end agrees better with TRBJ2-7. The CDR3 has 13 amino acids. The germline CDR1 and CDR2 sequences are DFQATT and SNEGSKA (reference sequence). The CDR3 sequence: CSASCDSFYEQYF. CDR3 DNA sequence: TGCAGTGCTAGTTGCGACAGTTTCTACGAGCAGTACTTC.

This chain uses TRBV6-5 with TRBJ1-4, with D perhaps TRBD1 (6 bases). Trimming took 0 bases from V and 11 from J, leaving 19 bases between them. The germline CDR1 and CDR2 sequences are MNHEY and SVGAGI. CDR3 length: 16 amino acids. The CDR3 spells CASSYSTGGEARKLFF. The CDR3 DNA reads as TGTGCCAGCAGTTACTCGACGGGGGGCGAAGCAAGGAAACTGTTTTTT.

V and J are TRBV12-3 or TRBV12-4 and TRBJ2-2; D may be TRBD2 (6 bases). The length of the CDR3 is 16 residues. V was shortened by 9 bases and J by 4 bases, with 21 bases between the two germline ends. CDR3 coding DNA: TGTGCCAGTCTTGGGTGGTCAGAGGAGGGCACCGGGGAGCTGTTTTTT. This sequence encodes CASLGWSEEGTGELFF.

V usage is TRBV5-1 and J usage is TRBJ2-2; D not resolved. CDR3 length: 13 residues. V was clipped by 4 bases and J by 4 bases, with 8 bases between them. Germline V gene data show CDR1 as SGHRS and CDR2 as YFSETQ. The chain's CDR3 is CASSDRLTGELFF. The CDR3 DNA reads TGCGCCAGCAGCGACCGACTCACCGGGGAGCTGTTTTTT.

The chain joins TRBV15 to TRBJ1-1; TRBD1 might be the D (6 bases). Trimming stripped 1 base from V and 4 bases from J, with 13 bases between. The CDR3 length is 15 residues. Germline V gene data show CDR1 as LNHNV and CDR2 as YYDKDF (reference sequence). The CDR3 is CATSRGPGALTEAFF. The DNA for the CDR3 is TGTGCCACCAGCAGAGGCCCAGGGGCGCTCACTGAAGCTTTCTTT.

The V and J genes are TRBV7-2 and TRBJ1-1, with D uncertain. V was clipped by 5 bases and J by 5 bases, with 15 bases between them. This CDR3 has 14 residues. CDR1 and CDR2 (germline): SGHTA, FQGNSA. CDR3 in amino acids: CASSASEGRTEAFF. The DNA of the CDR3 is TGTGCCAGCAGCGCCAGTGAAGGGCGGACTGAAGCTTTCTTT.

The chain has TRBV20-1 and TRBJ2-1; D unclear. Trimming took 3 bases from V and 0 from J, leaving 9 bases between them. The CDR3 spans 14 residues. CDR1 is DFQATT and CDR2 is SNEGSKA in the germline V gene (reference sequence). DNA of the CDR3: TGCAGTGCTAGTGGCCAGAACTCCTACAATGAGCAGTTCTTC. Its translation: CSASGQNSYNEQFF.

This clonotype was seen once. The conserved phenylalanine or tryptophan is not found at the CDR3 terminus, so this likely reflects a read error. The rearrangement joins TRBV5-1 to TRBJ2-3, with 9 positions matching TRBD2. The germline V gene has CDR1 SGHRS and CDR2 YFSETQ. This CDR3 has 12 amino acids. V lost 2 bases, J lost 11 bases, and 3 bases stayed unmatched. Here the CDR3 DNA reads TGCGCCAGCAGCTTTAGCGGGGGCCAGCAGTATGTT. Translated: CASSFSGGQQYV.

This sequence joins TRBV20-1 and TRBJ2-1, with a possible D match to TRBD1 (6 bases). Per the germline V gene, CDR1 is DFQATT and CDR2 is SNEGSKA (reference sequence). Trimming cost V 5 bases and J 5 bases, with 10 bases left between them. The CDR3 consists of 12 residues. In nucleotides, the CDR3 is TGCAGTGCTCGGGACAACAACAATGAGCAGTTCTTC. This encodes CSARDNNNEQFF.

The gene calls are TRBV6-6 and TRBJ1-2, with D unresolved. Germline V lookup: CDR1 MNHNY, CDR2 SVGAGI (reference sequence). CDR3 length: 10 residues. Trimming left V 5 bases short and J 6 bases short, with 4 bases between. CDR3 bases: TGTGCCAGCAGTGGGCATGGCTACACCTTC. Amino acid sequence: CASSGHGYTF.

The chain combines TRBV7-9 with TRBJ2-1; TRBD2 agrees at 13 bases. The CDR3 is 17 amino acids. V lost 7 bases, J lost 8 bases, and 14 bases stayed unmatched. Per germline, CDR1 SEHNR and CDR2 FQNEAQ (reference sequence). CDR3 nucleotide sequence: TGTGCCAGCAACCCCTTCACTAGCGGGAGGGCCGGGGATGAGCAGTTCTTC. Protein product: CASNPFTSGRAGDEQFF.

The chain joins TRBV20-1 to TRBJ1-2, with 11 bases lining up with TRBD1. This CDR3 is built from 16 residues. Germline CDR1 and CDR2: DFQATT and SNEGSKA (reference sequence). Trimming cost V 2 bases and J 4 bases; bases outside gene matches: 9. CDR3 DNA sequence: TGCAGTGCTAGAAATCCAGGGACAGGGGGGTTCTATGGCTACACCTTC. Translated: CSARNPGTGGFYGYTF.

The chain is built from TRBV15 and TRBJ2-4; 9 nucleotides line up with TRBD2. The DNA end favors TRBJ2-5, so the J call may be wrong. Germline V gene lookup returns CDR1 LNHNV and CDR2 YYDKDF (reference sequence). The CDR3 covers 18 residues. In DNA form, the CDR3 reads TGTGCCACCAGCAGAGATGATCGGTTGTTAGCGGGAGCGGAGACCCAGTACTTC. Its translation is CATSRDDRLLAGAETQYF.

The J gene is TRBJ1-6, the V gene TRBV7-2; D unresolved. The CDR3 spans 13 residues. V lost 2 bases to trimming and J lost 7 bases, with 6 bases between them. Per germline, CDR1 SGHTA and CDR2 FQGNSA. The CDR3, as DNA: TGTGCCAGCAGCTTATCGTCAAATTCACCCCTCCACTTT. Translating gives CASSLSSNSPLHF.